Listed below are T cell receptor beta chains from one sample, sequenced in a study of shared clonotypes between healthy human individuals. Sequencing used immunoSEQ multiplex PCR; TCRdb keeps in-frame clones, though not all of them. In the table there are under 2,500,000 clones, roughly 95% of which are singletons. The sequenced sample was naive CD4+ T cells sorted from blood. These receptors were obtained from a man aged 18 to 29 in good health. Both conserved end residues are part of each CDR3. A D gene is named only where the DNA matches it firmly. Where a row states a size, it is once, few, many or the class of an expanded clone; other rows omit it.

d_gene,v_gene,j_gene,abundance,CDR3nt,CDR3aa
.,TRBV5-1,TRBJ2-1,.,TGCGCCAGCAGCTGGGGGAGACCGAGGAGCTCCTACAATGAGCAGTTCTTC,CASSWGRPRSSYNEQFF
.,TRBV6-1,TRBJ1-3,.,TGTGCCAGCAGGTGGCAGGGTACAAACACCATATATTTT,CASRWQGTNTIYF
TRBD2,TRBV5-1,TRBJ2-7,.,TGCGCCAGCAGCTTGGGACTAGCTGTAAACTACGAGCAGTACTTC,CASSLGLAVNYEQYF
TRBD1,TRBV25-1,TRBJ2-6,.,TGTGCCAACCAGGTAGGGGGCGAGGCTGGGGCCAACGTCCTGACTTTC,CANQVGGEAGANVLTF
TRBD1,TRBV19,TRBJ2-1,.,TGTGCCAGTAGCCGCGACCCCGACAGGGGACGGCTCAATGAGCAGTTCTTC,CASSRDPDRGRLNEQFF
.,TRBV18,TRBJ2-2,.,TGTGCCAGCTCACCACGGGATACCGGGGAGCTGTTTTTT,CASSPRDTGELFF
TRBD1,TRBV10-1,TRBJ2-2,.,TGCGCCACCGGGACAGTTGGCACCGGGGAGCTGTTTTTT,CATGTVGTGELFF
.,TRBV18,TRBJ1-4,.,TGTGCCAGCTCACCCGGGAGAGCTGGGAATGAAAAACTGTTTTTT,CASSPGRAGNEKLFF
.,TRBV6-1,TRBJ1-3,.,TGTGCCAGCAGTGAAGCGCGGTGGGACACCATATATTTT,CASSEARWDTIYF
TRBD1,TRBV10-3,TRBJ2-5,.,TGTGCCATCAGCCAAGCTGGGACAGGGTCAGAGACCCAGTACTTC,CAISQAGTGSETQYF
TRBD1,TRBV15,TRBJ2-7,.,TGTGCCACCAGCATAGACGGGACAGACGACGAGCAGTACTTC,CATSIDGTDDEQYF
TRBD2,TRBV5-1,TRBJ2-3,once,TGCGCCAGCAGATTTAGCGGGACCCGGGGGGATACGCAGTATTTT,CASRFSGTRGDTQYF
.,TRBV30,TRBJ1-2,.,TGTGCCTGGAGTGTACTCTTAGGCTACACCTTC,CAWSVLLGYTF
.,TRBV18,TRBJ2-3,once,TGTGCCAGCTCACCACAGGGGGTCACAGATACGCAGTATTTT,CASSPQGVTDTQYF
.,TRBV2,TRBJ2-7,.,TGTGCCAGCAGTTCTGACAGTCGGGAGCAGTACTTC,CASSSDSREQYF
TRBD2,TRBV4-2,TRBJ2-3,.,TGTGCCAGCAGCCAAGATTGGGAGGGGCCTCTGGGGACAGATACGCAGTATTTT,CASSQDWEGPLGTDTQYF